This TCR beta chain comes out of a study of OX40 agonist ivuxolimab in advanced cancers. Study-level points and caveats: More expanded clones were found, on average, in CD8+ than in CD4+ T cells.

The CDR3 has 13 residues. V was cut by 4 bases and J by 1 base, with 8 bases left in between. Per germline, CDR1 SGHRS and CDR2 YFSETQ. The assay was immunoSEQ multiplex PCR, and TCRdb's table has in-frame clones only and misses some. The sample includes approximately 70,000 clones, roughly 80% of them seen just once. In the case of this clone: Its antigen is as yet unknown.

The genes are TRBV5-1 and TRBJ1-2; D is undetermined. The sequences come from CD4+ or CD8+ T cells sorted from blood, collected in a trial of the OX40 agonist ivuxolimab. The receptor's source is an adult with an advanced solid tumor such as melanoma, head and neck, liver or kidney cancer. The CDR3 protein is CASSESSNYGYTF. CDR3 bases: TGCGCCAGCAGCGAGTCAAGTAACTATGGCTACACCTTC.